A selection of T cell receptor beta chains follows, all from one sample in a study of CD8+ T cells in alopecia areata. Measured with immunoSEQ multiplex PCR; TCRdb has only the in-frame clones, and not every one. The table has some 180,000 clones, about 61% seen once. Sequencing was performed on CD8+ T cells sorted from blood. Every receptor here comes from a human donor in good health. Each CDR3 is given with its conserved first and last residue. The order of the fields is clone size, D gene, V gene, J gene, CDR3 protein, CDR3 DNA. D genes are given only for firm matches. Size is omitted from some rows. Given values are once, few, many or a class for expanded clones.

>-|-|TRBV29-1|TRBJ2-7
CSVEEAASQTYEQYF
TGCAGCGTTGAAGAAGCTGCTAGCCAGACCTACGAGCAGTACTTC
>few|-|TRBV5-1|TRBJ1-1
CASSLRDSVAFF
TGCGCCAGCAGCTTGCGCGATAGTGTGGCTTTCTTT
>-|-|TRBV27|TRBJ1-5
CASSSLDRNQPQHF
TGTGCCAGCAGTTCCTTGGACCGCAATCAGCCCCAGCATTTT
>-|-|TRBV9|TRBJ1-6
CASSVEGQNSPLHF
TGTGCCAGCAGCGTAGAGGGACAAAATTCACCCCTCCACTTT
>-|-|TRBV18|TRBJ1-6
CASSPRQANSPLHF
TGTGCCAGCTCACCCAGACAGGCGAATTCACCCCTCCACTTT
>-|TRBD1|TRBV7-9|TRBJ2-5
CASSLEEWDRETQYF
TGTGCCAGCAGCTTAGAGGAATGGGACAGAGAGACCCAGTACTTC
>-|TRBD1|TRBV30|TRBJ2-7
CAWGPLAGGPFYEQYF
TGTGCCTGGGGTCCGCTAGCAGGGGGCCCATTCTACGAGCAGTACTTC
>-|-|TRBV4-1|TRBJ1-4
CASTEVGGRTNEKLFF
TGCGCCAGCACCGAAGTTGGGGGCAGGACTAATGAAAAACTGTTTTTT
>-|-|TRBV4-1|TRBJ1-2
CASSSRANSLYGYTF
TGCGCCAGCAGCTCACGAGCGAACAGCCTCTATGGCTACACCTTC
>-|TRBD2|TRBV10-2|TRBJ2-1
CASSELIQGAGVEQFF
TGCGCCAGCAGTGAACTCATACAGGGAGCGGGAGTTGAGCAGTTCTTC
>-|-|TRBV30|TRBJ1-6
CAWSHTGSPLHF
TGTGCCTGGAGTCACACGGGTTCACCCCTCCACTTT
>-|TRBD1|TRBV11-1|TRBJ2-1
CASSSGTGGSYNEQFF
TGTGCCAGCAGCTCAGGGACAGGGGGCTCCTACAATGAGCAGTTCTTC
>-|-|TRBV7-8|TRBJ1-1
CASSPGVGDTEAFF
TGTGCCAGCAGCCCGGGTGTAGGGGACACTGAAGCTTTCTTT
>-|-|TRBV2|TRBJ1-1
CASSDLGLATEAFF
TGTGCCAGCAGTGATCTGGGTTTGGCGACTGAAGCTTTCTTT
>-|-|TRBV25-1|TRBJ1-2
CASSDLRRDGYTF
TGTGCCAGCAGTGATTTACGAAGGGATGGCTACACCTTC
>-|-|TRBV23-1|TRBJ2-5
CASSQPPLWGQETQYF
TGCGCCAGCAGTCAGCCCCCATTGTGGGGGCAAGAGACCCAGTACTTC
>-|TRBD2|TRBV23-1|TRBJ2-1
CASTSLAGGTYNEQFF
TGCGCCAGCACCTCACTAGCGGGGGGGACATACAATGAGCAGTTCTTC
>few|-|TRBV11-2|TRBJ2-2
CASSPGSSGELFF
TGTGCCAGCAGCCCCGGTAGCTCCGGGGAGCTGTTTTTT
>-|-|TRBV5-6|TRBJ2-7
CASSWDSYEQYF
TGTGCCAGCAGCTGGGACTCCTACGAGCAGTACTTC
>-|-|TRBV6-5|TRBJ1-5
CASSWNRANQPQHF
TGTGCCAGCAGTTGGAACAGGGCGAATCAGCCCCAGCATTTT
>-|-|TRBV5-6|TRBJ1-1
CASSWGDTPGRTFF
TGTGCCAGCAGCTGGGGGGACACCCCAGGGAGGACTTTCTTT
>-|-|TRBV4-1|TRBJ1-1
CASSQEGEGWTEAFF
TGCGCCAGCAGCCAAGAGGGCGAGGGTTGGACTGAAGCTTTCTTT
>-|-|TRBV25-1|TRBJ1-5
CASSESGARGQPQHF
TGTGCCAGCAGTGAATCCGGGGCGAGGGGGCAGCCCCAGCATTTT